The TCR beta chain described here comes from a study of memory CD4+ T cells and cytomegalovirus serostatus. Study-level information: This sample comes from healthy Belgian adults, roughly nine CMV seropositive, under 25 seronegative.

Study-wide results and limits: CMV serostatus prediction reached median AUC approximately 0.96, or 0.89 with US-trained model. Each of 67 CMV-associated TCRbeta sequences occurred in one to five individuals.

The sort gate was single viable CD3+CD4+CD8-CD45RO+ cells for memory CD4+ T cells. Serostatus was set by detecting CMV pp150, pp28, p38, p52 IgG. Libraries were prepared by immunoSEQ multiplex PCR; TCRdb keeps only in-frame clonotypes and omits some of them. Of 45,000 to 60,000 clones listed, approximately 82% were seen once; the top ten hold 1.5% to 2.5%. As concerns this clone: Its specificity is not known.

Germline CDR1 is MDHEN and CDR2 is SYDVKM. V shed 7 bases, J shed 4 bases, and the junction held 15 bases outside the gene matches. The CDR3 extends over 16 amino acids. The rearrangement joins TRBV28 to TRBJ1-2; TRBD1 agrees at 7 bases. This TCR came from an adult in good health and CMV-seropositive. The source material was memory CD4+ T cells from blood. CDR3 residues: CASIQTGSMSGYGYTF. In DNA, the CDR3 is TGTGCCAGCATACAGACAGGGTCGATGTCAGGCTATGGCTACACCTTC.